Listed below are T cell receptor beta chains from one sample, sequenced in a study of molecular identifiers for immune sequencing clone quantification. TCRdb re-analysed the PCR reads in MiXCR, keeping a single row per CDR3 protein. This sample has 460,000 or so distinct CDR3 sequences, with less than 30% found just once. The sample comprised naive CD8+ T cells from blood, with Jurkat cell RNA spiked in. Receptors originate from a human donor in good health. Some libraries in this study had Jurkat cell RNA spiked in. The CDR3 runs from the conserved cysteine through the conserved F or W. The order of the fields is CDR3 DNA, CDR3 protein, J gene, clone size, D gene, V gene. D genes are given only for firm matches. Expanded clones get a size class; other rows say once, few or many, or leave the size out.

CDR3 DNA: TGTGCCAGCAGTTTCATAACTAGCGGGAGTAAAGGCGAGACCCAGTACTTC
CDR3 protein: CASSFITSGSKGETQYF
J gene: TRBJ2-5
clone size: few
D gene: TRBD2
V gene: TRBV28

CDR3 DNA: TGTGCCAGCAGTGAAACCGGGACAGGGATCAATCAGCCCCAGCATTTT
CDR3 protein: CASSETGTGINQPQHF
J gene: TRBJ1-5
clone size: NA
D gene: TRBD1
V gene: TRBV6-2/TRBV6-3

CDR3 DNA: TGCAGCGTTCGAAACGACAGGTCTGGGGCCAACGTCCTGACTTTC
CDR3 protein: CSVRNDRSGANVLTF
J gene: TRBJ2-6
clone size: many
D gene: NA
V gene: TRBV29-1

CDR3 DNA: TGTGCCAGCAGTGAGGGCGACAATTTTGGGTCCTACGAGCAGTACTTC
CDR3 protein: CASSEGDNFGSYEQYF
J gene: TRBJ2-7
clone size: few
D gene: NA
V gene: TRBV6-1

CDR3 DNA: TGCAGTGCTCCCGGGACAGGTCACACTGAAGCTTTCTTT
CDR3 protein: CSAPGTGHTEAFF
J gene: TRBJ1-1
clone size: NA
D gene: TRBD1
V gene: TRBV20-1

CDR3 DNA: TGCGCCAGCAGCCCCCTGGCGACAGGGAGCTCCTACGAGCGGTACTTC
CDR3 protein: CASSPLATGSSYERYF
J gene: TRBJ2-7
clone size: NA
D gene: TRBD1
V gene: TRBV4-1

CDR3 DNA: TGCGCCAGCGGATCGGACAGGGGGCGAGGAGATACGCAGTATTTT
CDR3 protein: CASGSDRGRGDTQYF
J gene: TRBJ2-3
clone size: many
D gene: TRBD1
V gene: TRBV5-1

CDR3 DNA: TGTGCCAGCAGCGCGGTGGAGACCCAGTACTTC
CDR3 protein: CASSAVETQYF
J gene: TRBJ2-5
clone size: once
D gene: NA
V gene: TRBV9

CDR3 DNA: TGCGCCAGCAGCCAAGCGTATCAGGGGGAAGCTTTCTTT
CDR3 protein: CASSQAYQGEAFF
J gene: TRBJ1-1
clone size: NA
D gene: NA
V gene: TRBV4-3

CDR3 DNA: TGTGCCAGCAGCCGGACAGGGGATGGCTACACCTTC
CDR3 protein: CASSRTGDGYTF
J gene: TRBJ1-2
clone size: NA
D gene: TRBD1
V gene: TRBV11-2

CDR3 DNA: TGTGCCACCTCGACAGGTGCTAACTATGGCTACACCTTC
CDR3 protein: CATSTGANYGYTF
J gene: TRBJ1-2
clone size: NA
D gene: NA
V gene: TRBV12-3/TRBV12-4

CDR3 DNA: TGCAGTGCTAGAGAGGGATACTACCGAGCCGCAGATACGCAGTATTTT
CDR3 protein: CSAREGYYRAADTQYF
J gene: TRBJ2-3
clone size: many
D gene: NA
V gene: TRBV20-1

CDR3 DNA: TGTGCCAGCAGTTTATCGGCGGACAATCAGCCCCAGCATTTT
CDR3 protein: CASSLSADNQPQHF
J gene: TRBJ1-5
clone size: many
D gene: NA
V gene: TRBV12-3/TRBV12-4

CDR3 DNA: TGTGCCAGCAGCTCACGGTCGGGCCACGAGCAGTTCTTC
CDR3 protein: CASSSRSGHEQFF
J gene: TRBJ2-1
clone size: many
D gene: NA
V gene: TRBV5-6

CDR3 DNA: TGTGCCAGCAGCTCTACCACGGGAGCCGCAGATACGCAGTATTTT
CDR3 protein: CASSSTTGAADTQYF
J gene: TRBJ2-3
clone size: many
D gene: NA
V gene: TRBV7-2

CDR3 DNA: TGTGCCAGCAGAGGCCCGTACGATACGGGCGAGCAGTACTTC
CDR3 protein: CASRGPYDTGEQYF
J gene: TRBJ2-7
clone size: NA
D gene: NA
V gene: TRBV28

CDR3 DNA: TGTGCCAGCAGCTCCACCCAGATTACAGGGGGCCTTGGGTCCCACAATGAGCAGTTCTTC
CDR3 protein: CASSSTQITGGLGSHNEQFF
J gene: TRBJ2-1
clone size: NA
D gene: TRBD1
V gene: TRBV7-9

CDR3 DNA: TGTGCCAGCAGCCGGGGACAGTTTTCATCGGATGAGCAGTTCTTC
CDR3 protein: CASSRGQFSSDEQFF
J gene: TRBJ2-1
clone size: few
D gene: TRBD1
V gene: TRBV11-3

CDR3 DNA: TGTGCCAGCAGCTACCGGGACAGGGGAGGTGCAACTAATGAAAAACTGTTTTTT
CDR3 protein: CASSYRDRGGATNEKLFF
J gene: TRBJ1-4
clone size: many
D gene: TRBD1
V gene: TRBV5-5

CDR3 DNA: TGCAGCGTTGACGGGTGGGAGGGTGAGACCCAGTACTTC
CDR3 protein: CSVDGWEGETQYF
J gene: TRBJ2-5
clone size: NA
D gene: TRBD2
V gene: TRBV29-1

CDR3 DNA: TGTGCCAGCAGTCGGACCGGGTTCCACGAGCAGTACTTC
CDR3 protein: CASSRTGFHEQYF
J gene: TRBJ2-7
clone size: NA
D gene: NA
V gene: TRBV3-1

CDR3 DNA: TGTGCCAGCTCAACTGCAGGAGCTCCCTATAGCAATCAGCCCCAGCATTTT
CDR3 protein: CASSTAGAPYSNQPQHF
J gene: TRBJ1-5
clone size: NA
D gene: NA
V gene: TRBV18

CDR3 DNA: TGTGCCAGCATTTCAGGGTGGTGGGATACGCAGTATTTT
CDR3 protein: CASISGWWDTQYF
J gene: TRBJ2-3
clone size: few
D gene: NA
V gene: TRBV28

CDR3 DNA: TGTGCCAGCAGTTTACAGGGGTCCTACGAGCAGTACTTC
CDR3 protein: CASSLQGSYEQYF
J gene: TRBJ2-7
clone size: many
D gene: NA
V gene: TRBV27

CDR3 DNA: TGTGCCAGCAACGCGGGGAGCACAGATACGCAGTATTTT
CDR3 protein: CASNAGSTDTQYF
J gene: TRBJ2-3
clone size: few
D gene: NA
V gene: TRBV9

CDR3 DNA: TGTGCCAGCAGTTTCCACCTCGGGACAGGGGGCTCCTACGAGCAGTACTTC
CDR3 protein: CASSFHLGTGGSYEQYF
J gene: TRBJ2-7
clone size: few
D gene: TRBD1
V gene: TRBV27

CDR3 DNA: TGCGCCAGCAGCCAAGATCCGACAGGGAGGAGGGAAAAACTGTTTTTT
CDR3 protein: CASSQDPTGRREKLFF
J gene: TRBJ1-4
clone size: NA
D gene: TRBD1
V gene: TRBV4-1

CDR3 DNA: TGTGCCAGCAGCCCCACTTGGGGCAGCATGAACACTGGAGCTTTCTTT
CDR3 protein: CASSPTWGSMNTGAFF
J gene: TRBJ1-1
clone size: NA
D gene: NA
V gene: TRBV7-9

CDR3 DNA: TGTGCCAGCAGTCCACGGACTAGCGGGGGACCCGGGCAGTACTTC
CDR3 protein: CASSPRTSGGPGQYF
J gene: TRBJ2-7
clone size: few
D gene: TRBD2
V gene: TRBV12-3/TRBV12-4

CDR3 DNA: TGTGCCAGCAGTGAAGCGGGGGCAGGTAATGAAGCTTTCTTT
CDR3 protein: CASSEAGAGNEAFF
J gene: TRBJ1-1
clone size: many
D gene: NA
V gene: TRBV6-1

CDR3 DNA: TGTGCCAGCAGGGTAACAGGGGGCCGAACTGAAGCTTTCTTT
CDR3 protein: CASRVTGGRTEAFF
J gene: TRBJ1-1
clone size: many
D gene: TRBD1
V gene: TRBV6-2/TRBV6-3

CDR3 DNA: TGTGCCAGCAGGAGGGACAGAGATTACAATGAGCAGTTCTTC
CDR3 protein: CASRRDRDYNEQFF
J gene: TRBJ2-1
clone size: few
D gene: TRBD1
V gene: TRBV6-4

CDR3 DNA: TGTGCCAGCAGCTTAGCGATTTCCACTAGCTCCGTTGAGCAGTTCTTC
CDR3 protein: CASSLAISTSSVEQFF
J gene: TRBJ2-1
clone size: many
D gene: NA
V gene: TRBV7-8

CDR3 DNA: TGTGCCAGCAGCCCCGACCGGCTAGATACGCAGTATTTT
CDR3 protein: CASSPDRLDTQYF
J gene: TRBJ2-3
clone size: many
D gene: NA
V gene: TRBV7-8

CDR3 DNA: TGTGCCAGCAGTGGGGGACCCCTCCACTTT
CDR3 protein: CASSGGPLHF
J gene: TRBJ1-6
clone size: few
D gene: NA
V gene: TRBV12-3/TRBV12-4

CDR3 DNA: TGCAGCGTTGAATTTCAGAACACTGGAGCTTTCTTT
CDR3 protein: CSVEFQNTGAFF
J gene: TRBJ1-1
clone size: NA
D gene: NA
V gene: TRBV29-1

CDR3 DNA: TGCAGTGCTGGGAGTAACGACCTCTCCTACGAGCAGTACTTC
CDR3 protein: CSAGSNDLSYEQYF
J gene: TRBJ2-7
clone size: NA
D gene: NA
V gene: TRBV20-1

CDR3 DNA: TGTGCCAGCTACCAGCTGAATGAGCAGTTCTTC
CDR3 protein: CASYQLNEQFF
J gene: TRBJ2-1
clone size: few
D gene: NA
V gene: TRBV2

CDR3 DNA: TGTGCCAGCAGCGGCGGGACAGGGGGAAGCACAGATACGCAGTATTTT
CDR3 protein: CASSGGTGGSTDTQYF
J gene: TRBJ2-3
clone size: NA
D gene: TRBD1
V gene: TRBV9

CDR3 DNA: TGTGCCAGCAGTTCCGGGGCCTGGGAGCAGTACTTC
CDR3 protein: CASSSGAWEQYF
J gene: TRBJ2-7
clone size: many
D gene: NA
V gene: TRBV7-9